The 24 T cell receptor beta chains below were found in one sample sequenced in a study of CD8+CD57+ T cells in acquired aplastic anemia (dated by TCRdb to the late 2010s). The reads were generated on an Illumina HiSeq 2000. Profiling of TCR beta VDJ combinations and CDR3 sequences used genomic DNA as the template. TCRdb reanalyzed the raw reads on its own, using fastp at Q25 for trimming and MiXCR for clone calling, and kept in-frame beta chains. Every distinct CDR3 protein forms one entry, paired with its most common genes and DNA. In this sample the table shows about 220,000 distinct CDR3 sequences, 34% of which occur a single time. The biggest ten clones account for roughly 1.1% of the sample. Sequencing input: sorted CD4+, CD8+, or CD8+CD57+ T cells (not recorded which) from PBMCs. All receptors derive from a human donor in good health, serving as a control.

There are a few counts of this clonotype. The rearrangement uses TRBV20-1 and TRBJ2-2, with 8 bases identical to TRBD1. The CDR3 loop spans 15 amino acids. The trim removed 0 bases at V and 5 bases at J, leaving 5 bases unmatched. Germline CDR1 DFQATT, CDR2 SNEGSKA (reference sequence). The CDR3 spells CSARDQGAGTGELFF. The CDR3 nucleotides read TGCAGTGCTAGAGATCAGGGGGCGGGAACCGGGGAGCTGTTTTTT.

Worth noting for this clonotype: One end of the junction does not line up with germline, which may come from a read error. CDR3 nucleotides: TGCGCCACCAGCAGGTCCATACAAGGGACCCAGTACTTC. As protein: CATSRSIQGTQYF. The chain combines TRBV15 with TRBJ2-5; D gene uncertain. CDR1 is LNHNV, CDR2 YYDKDF, per germline (reference sequence). The CDR3 covers 13 residues. The full variable domain, in which reference TRBV15 and TRBJ2-5 provide the parts outside the CDR3, is DAMVIQNPRYQVTQFGKPVTLSCSQTLNHNVMYWYQQKSSQAPKLLFHYYDKDFNNEADTPDNFQSRRPNTSFCFLDIRSPGLGDTAMYLCATSRSIQGTQYFGPGTRLLVL.

This clonotype was seen a few times. This may arise from a read error, as a much more abundant clone is one base away. This sequence joins TRBV2 and TRBJ1-4; a weak D match, TRBD1 (6 bases). The germline CDR1 and CDR2 sequences are SNHLY and FYNNEI. This CDR3 has 14 residues. V was trimmed by 6 bases and J by 1 base, leaving 9 bases between them. The DNA of the CDR3 is TGTGCCAGCAGAAAGACAGGAACTAATGAAAAACTGTTTTTT. This codes for CASRKTGTNEKLFF.

This rearrangement joins TRBV10-3 to TRBJ2-7; no reliable D call. The CDR3 has 13 amino acids. CDR1 and CDR2 from the germline V gene are ENHRY and SYGVKD. V lost 8 bases and J lost 0, with 11 bases in between. CDR3 sequence reads: CAIAGVGSYEQYF. CDR3 coding DNA: TGTGCCATCGCCGGTGTAGGCTCCTACGAGCAGTACTTC.

This clonotype showed up many times. The V call is TRBV10-3, the J call TRBJ1-1, with D perhaps TRBD1 (5 bases). CDR1 and CDR2 (germline): ENHRY, SYGVKD. V lost 0 bases to trimming and J lost 1 base, with 15 bases between them. The CDR3 runs 17 residues. The CDR3 loop reads CAISESGSGAGNTEAFF. CDR3 in DNA: TGTGCCATCAGTGAGTCGGGTTCCGGGGCAGGGAACACTGAAGCTTTCTTT.

The chain links TRBV30 to TRBJ1-2; D gene ambiguous. The CDR3 covers 15 residues. From germline, CDR1 is GTSNPN and CDR2 SVGIG (reference sequence). Between the trimmed V and J ends, which lost 2 bases and 2 bases, there was a span of 15 bases. The CDR3 protein is CAWSSGPGRNYGYTF. CDR3 nucleotide sequence: TGTGCCTGGAGTTCGGGTCCGGGGAGAAACTATGGCTACACCTTC.

This clonotype was recorded at least ten times. The chain employs TRBV2 and TRBJ1-2; D is unresolved. The CDR3 contains 13 residues. Germline-derived CDR1 and CDR2 are SNHLY and FYNNEI. V gave up 6 bases and J gave up 8 bases, with 16 bases separating them. CDR3 loop: CASRWAPAEGYTF. The CDR3 bases are TGTGCCAGCAGATGGGCCCCGGCGGAGGGCTACACCTTC.

Regarding this clonotype: This may be a read error, as it is one base from a much larger clone. The chain links TRBV7-2 to TRBJ1-1; tentatively, D is TRBD1 (6 bases). This CDR3 comprises 14 residues. V was pared by 7 bases and J by 0 bases, with 12 bases between. Germline CDR1 SGHTA, CDR2 FQGNSA. The CDR3 coding sequence is TGTGCCAGCACCACCAAGGGGGTGAACACTGAAGCTTTCTTT. Encoded protein: CASTTKGVNTEAFF.

As to this clonotype: A single base separates this from a much larger clone, so it may be a read error. The conserved closing phenylalanine or tryptophan is absent in this CDR3, likely reflecting a read error. The chain uses TRBV14 and TRBJ2-5; no definite D call. This CDR3 comprises 13 residues. Trimming stripped 2 bases from V and 1 base from J, with 5 bases between. The germline gives CDR1 SGHDN, CDR2 FVKESK. CDR3 region: CASSQQVQETQYL. The CDR3 DNA is TGTGCCAGCAGCCAACAGGTCCAAGAGACCCAGTACCTC.

The rearrangement uses TRBV30 and TRBJ1-5; tentative D call: TRBD1 (6 bases). Trimming shortened V by 5 bases and J by 0 bases, and 11 bases separated the two germline ends. Looked up from germline, CDR1 is GTSNPN and CDR2 is SVGIG (reference sequence). This CDR3 has 14 amino acids. DNA of the CDR3: TGTGCCTGGTCCCTAGGGGGTAGCAATCAGCCCCAGCATTTT. It codes for CAWSLGGSNQPQHF.

This clonotype was observed at least ten times. The chain employs TRBV5-4 and TRBJ2-3; a weak D match, TRBD1 (6 bases). Germline CDR1 is SGHNT and CDR2 is YYREEE (reference sequence). Trimming left V 7 bases short and J 8 bases short, with 14 bases between. The CDR3 runs to 12 residues. The CDR3 loop is CASHRAGGTQYF. CDR3 DNA: TGTGCCAGCCACAGGGCAGGTGGTACGCAGTATTTT.

This clonotype has only a few counts. The chain carries TRBV24-1 and TRBJ2-7; no firm D call. Germline V gene data show CDR1 as KGHDR and CDR2 as SFDVKD. V lost 0 bases and J 6 bases, leaving 2 bases between the germline ends. The CDR3 has 11 amino acids. For the CDR3, the DNA is TGTGCCACCAGTGATTTGCTCGAGCAGTACTTC. Its translation is CATSDLLEQYF.

This clonotype was recorded many times. As DNA, the CDR3 is TGCAGCGTTGGCGGGGCTTACTATGGCTACACCTTC. Translation: CSVGGAYYGYTF. The gene calls are TRBV29-1 and TRBJ1-2; the D gene is possibly TRBD1 (5 bases). CDR1 and CDR2 from the germline V gene are SQVTM and ANQGSEA. Trimming removed 4 bases from V and 3 bases from J, with 9 bases in between. This CDR3 comprises 12 residues.

This clonotype was detected many times. This rearrangement joins TRBV20-1 to TRBJ1-1, with D perhaps TRBD1 (6 bases). Trimming stripped 0 bases from V and 5 bases from J, with 19 bases between. Per the germline V gene, CDR1 is DFQATT and CDR2 is SNEGSKA (reference sequence). The CDR3 extends over 16 amino acids. CDR3: CSARDLTGRIKTEAFF. The CDR3 region has the DNA TGCAGTGCTAGAGATCTCACAGGGCGGATAAAGACTGAAGCTTTCTTT.

The rearrangement uses TRBV6-1 and TRBJ2-4, with D uncertain. The germline V and J ends were trimmed by 1 base and 10 bases, with 11 bases remaining between them. The germline V gene encodes CDR1 MNHNS and CDR2 SASEGT. This CDR3 has 13 residues. In DNA, the CDR3 is TGTGCCAGCAGTGAAGGGCCAGCTCTAATTCAGTACTTC. Protein sequence: CASSEGPALIQYF.

This chain uses TRBV11-2 with TRBJ2-1; 7 positions match TRBD2. The CDR3 totals 15 residues. Germline CDR1 and CDR2: SGHAT and FQNNGV. J was trimmed by 9 bases and V by 4 bases; bases with no gene match: 12. The CDR3 DNA follows: TGTGCCAGCAGCTCGAGCGGGACTAACTCCGGTGAGCAGTTCTTC. It specifies CASSSSGTNSGEQFF.

The chain recombines TRBV7-9 with TRBJ2-5, with TRBD1 matching 8 bases. The CDR3 is 16 residues long. The germline gives CDR1 SEHNR, CDR2 FQNEAQ (reference sequence). J gave up 0 bases and V 5 bases, and 8 bases lay outside the gene matches. The CDR3: CASSLAGTGNQETQYF. CDR3 coding DNA: TGTGCCAGCAGCCTTGCCGGGACAGGAAACCAAGAGACCCAGTACTTC. Complete variable domain (other parts from reference TRBV7-9 and TRBJ2-5): DTGVSQNPRHKITKRGQNVTFRCDPISEHNRLYWYRQTLGQGPEFLTYFQNEAQLEKSRLLSDRFSAERPKGSFSTLEIQRTEQGDSAMYLCASSLAGTGNQETQYFGPGTRLLVL.

The table lists this clonotype with many counts. The genes are TRBV2 and TRBJ1-1; D unclear. This CDR3 is built from 13 residues. Between the trimmed V and J ends, which lost 10 bases and 4 bases, there was a span of 16 bases. Germline CDR1 reads SNHLY; CDR2 reads FYNNEI. CDR3 in DNA: TGTGCCACTGTACGGACTATGAGCACTGAAGCTTTCTTT. This translates into CATVRTMSTEAFF.

This clonotype showed up just a few times. The genes are TRBV5-4 and TRBJ2-5; the D is unclear. This CDR3 is 13 amino acids long. Looked up from germline, CDR1 is SGHNT and CDR2 is YYREEE (reference sequence). The V end lost 1 base, the J end lost 3 bases, and 7 bases lay between the germline ends. The CDR3 nucleotides read TGTGCCAGCAGCTTGAGGTCTGAAGAGACCCAGTACTTC. Residues: CASSLRSEETQYF.

This clonotype turned up a few times. This chain joins TRBV30 and TRBJ1-2, with TRBD1 as a possible D gene (5 bases). Trimming took off 2 bases at V and 5 bases at J, with 12 bases between the two ends. This CDR3 comprises 13 residues. The germline gives CDR1 GTSNPN, CDR2 SVGIG (reference sequence). CDR3 sequence (DNA): TGTGCCTGGAGTCGTGGCAGGGTGTATGGCTACACCTTC. It specifies CAWSRGRVYGYTF. Looking up the rest from reference TRBV30 and TRBJ1-2 gives the full variable domain: SQTIHQWPATLVQPVGSPLSLECTVEGTSNPNLYWYRQAAGRGLQLLFYSVGIGQISSEVPQNLSASRPQDRQFILSSKKLLLSDSGFYLCAWSRGRVYGYTFGSGTRLTVV.

This clonotype was seen ten or more times. J is TRBJ1-1 and V is TRBV20-1; D is perhaps TRBD1 (6 bases). V was trimmed by 4 bases and J by 0 bases, leaving 18 bases between them. From germline, CDR1 is DFQATT and CDR2 SNEGSKA (reference sequence). The CDR3 spans 16 residues. The CDR3 region is CSAKRGGSKMNTEAFF. In DNA, the CDR3 is TGCAGTGCTAAGAGAGGGGGATCTAAGATGAACACTGAAGCTTTCTTT.

The rearrangement links TRBV6-1 to TRBJ2-3; TRBD2 is a possible D gene (5 bases). V was shortened by 8 bases and J by 4 bases, with 22 bases between the two germline ends. The CDR3 totals 16 residues. Per germline, CDR1 MNHNS and CDR2 SASEGT. The CDR3 loop reads CASGTYRGNKADTQYF. The CDR3 DNA is TGTGCCAGCGGAACCTACCGGGGAAATAAAGCAGATACGCAGTATTTT.

A remark on this clonotype: Sequence at one end of the junction differs from germline and may be a read error. This rearrangement joins TRBV29-1 to TRBJ2-3, with D maybe TRBD2 (5 bases). The length of the CDR3 is 13 residues. Germline assignment: CDR1 SQVTM and CDR2 ANQGSEA. The CDR3 loop reads CGVRRGGTDTQYF. CDR3 in DNA: TGCGGCGTACGACGGGGTGGCACAGATACGCAGTATTTT.

This clonotype was observed a handful of times. CDR3 nucleotide sequence: TGTGCCAGCAGCTCCGACAGCGGGGCCCGGGAGGAGCAGTTCTTC. Protein sequence: CASSSDSGAREEQFF. This chain uses TRBV7-2 with TRBJ2-1; 7 nucleotides line up with TRBD2. Trimming took 4 bases from V and 10 from J; bases not matched to a gene: 13. This CDR3 is built from 15 residues. Germline assignment: CDR1 SGHTA and CDR2 FQGNSA.